The 29 T cell receptor beta chains below come from one sample, sequenced in a study of tumor-infiltrating lymphocytes in primary liver carcinoma. The approximately 17-34 mg bulk tissue piece was not sorted before simultaneous RNA and DNA extraction. Priming with a constant-region primer yielded TCR beta cDNA from about 480 ng total RNA. What produced the TCR beta libraries was three nested multiplex PCR rounds using slightly modified ARM-PCR. Forward primers for TRBV1-TRBV30 and a C-beta reverse primer served the first two PCR rounds, at about 11 cycles each. TCRdb ran MiXCR on the multiplex PCR reads and lists one entry per CDR3 protein. The sample lists fewer than 75,000 distinct CDR3 sequences, over 60% seen once, with about 40% in the top ten. Sequences were obtained from liver tumor tissue from sampling region 4. As for subset: tumor region T4, right-lateral pole. These receptors came from a man between 35 and 55 years old with primary liver carcinoma and hepatitis B virus infection.

Concerning this clonotype: An end of the junction does not agree with germline; a read error may underlie this. The chain is built from TRBV4-2 and TRBJ2-5; D might be TRBD2 (6 bases). The CDR3 extends over 15 amino acids. Germline loops: CDR1 LGHNA, CDR2 YNFKEQ. Here the CDR3 reads CASNQVPGLQETQYF. The CDR3 DNA follows: TGTGCCAGCAACCAAGTGCCGGGACTCCAAGAGACCCAGTACTTC.

Points on this clonotype: Sequence at one end of the junction differs from germline and may be a read error. The chain has TRBV5-5 and TRBJ1-5; D not certain. Per germline, CDR1 SGHKS and CDR2 YYEKEE (reference sequence). This CDR3 is built from 13 residues. Written as DNA, the CDR3 is TGTGACAGCAGCTTAACGTGGTCAGAGCCCCAGCATTTT. Protein: CDSSLTWSEPQHF.

Points on this clonotype: The CDR3 carries no conserved terminal phenylalanine or tryptophan, so it likely arises from a read error. The chain carries TRBV11-2 and TRBJ2-7; D gene uncertain. The germline V gene has CDR1 SGHAT and CDR2 FQNNGV. CDR3 length: 14 residues. The CDR3 loop reads CVSSLTDGAYEQYY. The CDR3 DNA reads TGTGTCAGCAGCCTAACCGACGGAGCCTACGAGCAGTACTAC.

Concerning this clonotype: This CDR3 fails to terminate in the conserved phenylalanine or tryptophan, so it likely reflects a read error. The DNA is left out, because the CDR3 cannot be placed on it with certainty; the CDR3 is given as TCRdb lists it. The chain links TRBV7-8 to TRBJ2-3. The CDR3 spans 14 amino acids, including both terminal residues. Germline V gene data show CDR1 as SGHVS and CDR2 as FQNEAQ. The CDR3 here is CASSLVGITDTRYL.

The chain links TRBV11-1 to TRBJ2-7; TRBD2 might be the D (6 bases). The CDR3 sequence is 15 residues long. Per germline, CDR1 SGHAT and CDR2 FQDESV (reference sequence). The V gene lost 4 bases and the J gene lost 13 bases, with 26 bases spanning the gap. The CDR3 region is CASSSSRDSSYERYF. The CDR3 bases are TGTGCCAGCAGCTCATCCCGGGACTCCTCCTACGAGCGATACTTC.

The J gene is TRBJ2-7, the V gene TRBV11-2; 9 bases map to TRBD1. This CDR3 has 14 residues. Germline V gives CDR1 SGHAT, CDR2 FQNNGV. CDR3 sequence (DNA): TGTAGCAGCAGTTCTCCCGGGACAGGGACCGAGCAGTACTTC. Its translation: CSSSSPGTGTEQYF.

The count of this clonotype is one. The junction departs from the called germline gene at one end, perhaps through a read error. The rearrangement uses TRBV11-1 and TRBJ2-1; D is possibly TRBD2 (6 bases). The CDR3 covers 13 residues. Germline V CDR1 and CDR2: SGHAT, FQDESV (reference sequence). The CDR3 DNA sequence: TGTGCCGGCAACGCGGGAAGGCCGAATGAGCACTTCTTC. Its protein is CAGNAGRPNEHFF.

About this clonotype itself: An end of the junction differs from the germline gene, which may be a read error. This sequence joins TRBV6-5 and TRBJ1-2, with 8 bases fitting TRBD1. The CDR3 is 14 amino acids. Germline V CDR1 and CDR2: MNHEY, SVGAGI. The CDR3, as DNA: TGTGCCAGCGCCCAGGACAGGGAGTACTATGACTACACCTTC. This sequence encodes CASAQDREYYDYTF.

Regarding this clonotype: A much larger clone is a single base away; this may be a read error. This rearrangement joins TRBV5-4 to TRBJ2-5, with D possibly TRBD1 on 6 matching bases. Germline assignment: CDR1 SGHNT and CDR2 YYREEE (reference sequence). The CDR3 totals 14 residues. V lost 4 bases to trimming and J lost 2 bases, with 12 bases between them. Written as DNA, the CDR3 is TGTGCCAGCAGCGCGGCAGGGGATCAAGAGACCCAGTACTTC. Translation: CASSAAGDQETQYF.

Turning to this clonotype: A much larger clone differs by one base, so this may be a read error. V gene TRBV11-1 combines with J gene TRBJ2-4; 12 bases fit TRBD2. The CDR3 covers 17 residues. Germline V gene sequence: CDR1 SGHAT, CDR2 FQDESV (reference sequence). CDR3 protein: CTSSFPWTSGTKNTQYF. The DNA of the CDR3 is TGTACCAGCAGCTTTCCCTGGACTAGCGGGACCAAAAACACTCAGTACTTC.

A note on this clonotype: The conserved phenylalanine or tryptophan normally closing the CDR3 is absent here, so this likely arose from a read error. The rearrangement uses TRBV7-9 and TRBJ2-7; 7 bases agree with TRBD1. The V segment lost 1 base and the J segment 3 bases; nucleotides outside the gene matches: 3. CDR1 and CDR2 (germline): SEHNR, FQNEAQ (reference sequence). CDR3 size: 14 residues. CDR3 amino acids: CASSLEGGSYEQYL. Here the CDR3 DNA reads TGTGCCAGCAGCTTAGAAGGGGGCAGCTACGAGCAGTACTTA.

About this clonotype: One end of the junction is discordant with germline, which a read error may explain. V gene TRBV6-1 combines with J gene TRBJ2-2; D possibly matches TRBD1 or TRBD2 (5 bases each). This CDR3 is 15 amino acids long. Germline V gene data show CDR1 as MNHNS and CDR2 as SASEGT. The CDR3 coding sequence is TGTGCCAGCAGTGGCGAGAGGGACCTCACCGGGAAGCTGTTTTTT. Protein sequence: CASSGERDLTGKLFF.

Concerning this clonotype itself: The junction shows a germline mismatch at one end, possibly a read error. The rearrangement joins TRBV29-1 to TRBJ2-5; 10 bases map to TRBD1. Germline lookup yields CDR1 SQVTM and CDR2 ANQGSEA. The CDR3 loop spans 16 amino acids. The CDR3 protein is CSVPVETGGLGETQYF. The CDR3, as DNA: TGCAGCGTGCCGGTGGAGACAGGGGGCCTAGGAGAGACCCAGTACTTT.

Of note for this clonotype: A read error may explain this, as a much larger clone is one base away. The V and J genes are TRBV5-1 and TRBJ2-1; 16 bases match TRBD2. The CDR3 runs to 17 residues. J lost 5 bases, V lost 4 bases, and 6 bases had no gene match. Looked up from germline, CDR1 is SGHRS and CDR2 is YFSETQ. CDR3 amino acids: CASSPGTSGRANNEQFF. The CDR3 DNA reads as TGCGCCAGCAGCCCCGGGACTAGCGGGAGGGCCAACAATGAGCAGTTCTTC.

The rearrangement uses TRBV6-1 and TRBJ2-3; D is undetermined. Trimming shortened V by 4 bases and J by 7 bases, and 15 bases separated the two germline ends. This CDR3 has 14 residues. Germline lookup yields CDR1 MNHNS and CDR2 SASEGT. The CDR3 nucleotides are TGTGCCAGCAGTGCTACGTATAAAGCATATACGCAGTATTTT. This sequence encodes CASSATYKAYTQYF.

As for this clonotype: Sequence at one end of the junction differs from germline and may be a read error. CDR3 sequence (DNA): TGCGCCAGCAACCAAGATCTTCCCTCCGTGACTAGCGGGAGAGCAGATACGCAGTATTTT. It is translated as CASNQDLPSVTSGRADTQYF. The chain joins TRBV4-3 to TRBJ2-3; 12 bases are a match to TRBD2. The germline CDR1 and CDR2 sequences are LGHNA and YSLEER. This CDR3 contains 20 residues.

This clonotype was seen a handful of times. The CDR3 does not end in the conserved phenylalanine or tryptophan, so this is likely a read error. This chain uses TRBV5-1 with TRBJ2-3, with 13 nucleotides matching TRBD2. The germline V gene encodes CDR1 SGHRS and CDR2 YFSETQ. The ends lost 4 bases at V and 4 bases at J; junction bases unmatched: 6. The CDR3 has 16 amino acids. This CDR3 is CASSPRTSGSADTQYL. CDR3 nucleotide sequence: TGCGCCAGCAGCCCTCGGACTAGCGGGAGCGCAGATACGCAGTATCTT.

Concerning this clonotype: A much larger clone sits a single nucleotide away, making a read error possible. This chain joins TRBV11-3 and TRBJ2-1; 12 nucleotides agree with TRBD2. In germline, CDR1 is SGHNT, CDR2 YENEEA. There are 16 residues in the CDR3. V lost 5 bases, J lost 4 bases, and 6 bases stayed unmatched. The CDR3 sequence: CASSTGTSGPYNEQFF. The CDR3, as DNA: TGTGCCAGCAGCACCGGGACTAGCGGGCCATACAATGAGCAGTTCTTC. Full variable domain (rest looked up from reference TRBV11-3 and TRBJ2-1): EAGVVQSPRYKIIEKKQPVAFWCNPISGHNTLYWYLQNLGQGPELLIRYENEEAVDDSQLPKDRFSAERLKGVDSTLKIQPAELGDSAVYLCASSTGTSGPYNEQFFGPGTRLTVL.

As regards this clonotype: Its ends do not fully match the called genes, so a read error is possible. The J gene is TRBJ1-2, the V gene TRBV4-3; TRBD1 matches 10 bases. The CDR3 totals 15 residues. Germline loops: CDR1 LGHNA, CDR2 YSLEER. The CDR3 sequence is CVSSPGTGVNYGYTF. The CDR3 nucleotides are TGCGTCAGCAGCCCCGGGACAGGGGTTAACTACGGCTACACCTTC.

The V and J genes are TRBV29-1 and TRBJ2-5, with TRBD1 matching 8 bases. V dropped 8 bases and J dropped 5; count of bases not matched to a gene: 16. CDR1 is SQVTM and CDR2 is ANQGSEA in the germline V gene. The CDR3 consists of 15 residues. The CDR3 region is CSLGGTGPPMETQYF. The CDR3 DNA reads as TGCAGCCTTGGGGGGACAGGACCTCCGATGGAGACCCAGTACTTC.

This chain connects TRBV24-1 to TRBJ2-1; weak D call: TRBD2 (5 bases). Germline values: CDR1 KGHDR, CDR2 SFDVKD. This CDR3 is built from 15 residues. Trimming took off 6 bases at V and 10 bases at J, with 21 bases between the two ends. The CDR3 nucleotides read TGTGCCACCAGTAATTCGCGGGCCTCCTTAAGCGAGCAGTTCTTC. Translated: CATSNSRASLSEQFF.

Notes on this clonotype: At one of its ends the junction is not consistent with the germline gene, which may arise from a read error. V and J are TRBV6-2 or TRBV6-3 and TRBJ2-1, with 10 nucleotides matching TRBD2. The germline V gene has CDR1 MNHEY and CDR2 SVGEGT. The CDR3 runs to 15 residues. The CDR3 bases are TGTGCCAGTCCAGCGACTAGCGGGCGGTACAATGAGCAGTCCTTC. It is translated as CASPATSGRYNEQSF.

V and J are TRBV11-2 and TRBJ2-1; D perhaps matches TRBD1 (5 bases). This CDR3 has 15 residues. Germline V gives CDR1 SGHAT, CDR2 FQNNGV. CDR3 amino acids: CTGSLSQGPYNEQFF. CDR3 nucleotides: TGTACTGGCAGCTTAAGTCAGGGCCCTTACAATGAGCAGTTCTTC. Supplemented by reference TRBV11-2 and TRBJ2-1, the full variable domain reads EAGVAQSPRYKIIEKRQSVAFWCNPISGHATLYWYQQILGQGPKLLIQFQNNGVVDDSQLPKDRFSAERLKGVDSTLKIQPAKLEDSAVYLCTGSLSQGPYNEQFFGPGTRLTVL.

This clonotype was observed many times. At one end, the junction sequence differs from germline, possibly due to a read error. The chain combines TRBV29-1 with TRBJ2-2, with D tentatively TRBD1 or TRBD2 (5 bases each). The CDR3 is 14 residues long. CDR1 and CDR2 (germline): SQVTM, ANQGSEA. CDR3 sequence (DNA): TGCAGCGTCCTCGGTCCGGGGCCCACCGGGGAGCTGATTTTC. Protein: CSVLGPGPTGELIF.

This chain uses TRBV11-2 with TRBJ1-1; D unclear. Germline V lookup: CDR1 SGHAT, CDR2 FQNNGV. V dropped 5 bases and J dropped 10 bases, with 26 bases sitting between them. The CDR3 runs to 16 residues. CDR3: CASSRGRAGVFAGAFF. As DNA, the CDR3 is TGTGCCAGCAGCCGAGGTAGGGCAGGTGTCTTCGCTGGAGCTTTCTTT.

The CDR3 reads CASSLARLVLGKKETQYF. The CDR3 DNA is TGTGCCAGCAGCCTAGCGAGGCTAGTTCTGGGAAAAAAAGAGACCCAGTACTTC. The rearrangement uses TRBV11-2 and TRBJ2-5; D is possibly TRBD2 (6 bases). V lost 5 bases and J lost 3, with 25 bases in between. The CDR3 sequence is 18 residues long. Germline-derived CDR1 and CDR2 are SGHAT and FQNNGV.

Comment on this clonotype: The junction differs from germline at one of its ends, possibly a read error. J is TRBJ2-7 and V is TRBV6-2 or TRBV6-3, with D hard to call. This CDR3 has 14 amino acids. The germline V gene has CDR1 MNHEY and CDR2 SVGEGT. In DNA form, the CDR3 reads TGTGCCAGCAGTTACAGGTCTCCCCGGTACGTGCAGTACTTC. It codes for CASSYRSPRYVQYF.

A note on this clonotype: It is likely a read error, because the conserved phenylalanine at the end of the CDR3 is missing. This chain uses TRBV6-6 with TRBJ2-3; D is undetermined. In germline, CDR1 is MNHNY, CDR2 SVGAGI (reference sequence). The CDR3 sequence is 16 residues long. The CDR3 DNA reads TGTGTCAGCAGTCCCATCGTGGGTGGAGTCACAGATACGCAGTATTTG. Residues: CVSSPIVGGVTDTQYL.

With respect to this clonotype: Just one base apart from a much larger clone, this may be a read error. The genes are TRBV7-8 and TRBJ2-7, with 7 bases identical to TRBD2. The germline V gene has CDR1 SGHVS and CDR2 FQNEAQ. This CDR3 comprises 15 residues. V trimming: 5 bases; J trimming: 9 bases; junction bases outside the gene matches: 16. The CDR3 protein is CASSVIAGNRGVQYF. CDR3 in DNA: TGTGCCAGCAGCGTAATCGCGGGGAACCGGGGGGTGCAGTACTTC.